This TCR beta chain derives from a study of T cells after yellow fever vaccination. There are many counts of this clonotype. Via MiXCR, TCRdb re-called the 5' RACE reads, giving one row per CDR3 protein. The sample consists of around 150,000 distinct CDR3 sequences, approximately 6.7% of them appearing once. Trimming took 0 bases from V and 2 from J, leaving 6 bases between them. Looked up from germline, CDR1 is SGDLS and CDR2 is YYNGEE. The CDR3 runs 14 residues. The V gene is TRBV9, the J gene TRBJ2-1; D remains ambiguous. This receptor was taken from a man aged 18-30 years who received the YFV17D yellow fever vaccine. The source material was CD4+ T cells sorted from PBMCs, sampled roughly 5 days after the first yellow fever vaccination. The CDR3 loop reads CASSVDAPYNEQFF. The CDR3 DNA reads as TGTGCCAGCAGCGTAGACGCCCCCTACAATGAGCAGTTCTTC. The whole variable domain, filled in from reference TRBV9 and TRBJ2-1, reads DSGVTQTPKHLITATGQRVTLRCSPRSGDLSVYWYQQSLDQGLQFLIQYYNGEERAKGNILERFSAQQFPDLHSELNLSSLELGDSALYFCASSVDAPYNEQFFGPGTRLTVL.